Below are 32 T cell receptor beta chains sequenced from a single sample in a study of cytomegalovirus exposure and HLA in healthy donors. The PCR ran on 60 Vbeta and 13 Jbeta primers. Sequencing was performed with immunoSEQ multiplex PCR; in TCRdb, only in-frame clones are kept and a portion is missing. The sample holds approximately 190,000 clones, approximately 80% seen once. The sequencing sample was made of PBMCs. These receptors were collected from a boy between 2 and 10 years old in good health and CMV-seronegative.

The chain couples TRBV21-1 to TRBJ2-5; the tabulated D call, TRBD2, remains unverified against the DNA. TRBV21-1 is a listed pseudogene. The CDR3 covers 14 residues. The CDR3 nucleotides read TGTGCCAGCAGCCCTCACGGGGGTTGGGAGACCCAGTACTTC. The encoded protein is CASSPHGGWETQYF.

The chain couples TRBV18 to TRBJ2-7, with D perhaps TRBD2 (7 bases). Looked up from germline, CDR1 is KGHSH and CDR2 is LQKENI. CDR3 length: 14 amino acids. Trimming took 5 bases from V and 2 from J, leaving 13 bases between them. The CDR3 spells CASSTLGGAYEQYF. In DNA form, the CDR3 reads TGTGCCAGCTCAACTTTAGGGGGGGCCTACGAGCAGTACTTC.

The sample holds one count of this clone. Other nucleotide sequences from this sample produce the same CDR3. The gene calls are TRBV5-1 and TRBJ1-1; tentatively, D is TRBD1 (6 bases). The germline V and J ends were trimmed by 0 bases and 1 base, with 7 bases remaining between them. Germline V gene sequence: CDR1 SGHRS, CDR2 YFSETQ. The CDR3 is 14 residues long. In DNA form, the CDR3 reads TGCGCCAGCAGCTTGGACAGGGCGAACACTGAAGCTTTCTTT. Amino acid sequence: CASSLDRANTEAFF. Based on the CDR3 plus reference TRBV5-1 and TRBJ1-1, the full variable domain is KAGVTQTPRYLIKTRGQQVTLSCSPISGHRSVSWYQQTPGQGLQFLFEYFSETQRNKGNFPGRFSGRQFSNSRSEMNVSTLELGDSALYLCASSLDRANTEAFFGQGTRLTVV.

This rearrangement joins TRBV19 to TRBJ2-7; 7 nucleotides match TRBD1. Germline CDR1 LNHDA, CDR2 SQIVND (reference sequence). Trimming cost V 11 bases and J 1 base; bases outside gene matches: 5. The CDR3 has 12 amino acids. The CDR3 region is CASQGQSYEQYF. CDR3 nucleotide sequence: TGTGCCTCACAGGGACAGTCCTACGAGCAGTACTTC.

In this sample, this clone turned up once. CDR3 sequence (DNA): TGTGCCAGCAGCTTGAGGACAGGGGGCAGTTCGGCTGAAGCTTTCTTT. Translation gives CASSLRTGGSSAEAFF. The rearrangement links TRBV7-2 to TRBJ1-1; 11 bases match TRBD1. The CDR3 consists of 16 residues. Germline CDR1 SGHTA, CDR2 FQGNSA. V was pared by 3 bases and J by 6 bases, with 9 bases of the junction left unmatched.

This clone was counted only a few times. The chain combines TRBV7-6 with TRBJ2-5; 8 bases fit TRBD2. With 5 bases clipped from V and 3 bases from J, the junction kept 5 bases outside the gene matches. CDR3 size: 14 residues. In germline, CDR1 is SGHVS, CDR2 FNYEAQ. Written as DNA, the CDR3 is TGTGCCAGCAGCCTTAGCGGGGTCGAAGAGACCCAGTACTTC. Protein: CASSLSGVEETQYF.

This chain uses TRBV6-6 with TRBJ2-1; 11 nucleotides align to TRBD2. This CDR3 is 14 amino acids long. After removal of 9 bases from V and 11 bases from J, the junction contained 12 bases not matched to a gene. The V gene's germline CDR1 is MNHNY and CDR2 SVGAGI (reference sequence). The CDR3 DNA sequence: TGTGCCAGTAGTGTTAGTAGCGGGGGGGTTAAGCAGTTCTTC. Translation gives CASSVSSGGVKQFF.

This sequence joins TRBV5-4 and TRBJ2-3; 13 positions match TRBD2. In germline, CDR1 is SGHNT, CDR2 YYREEE (reference sequence). CDR3 length: 15 amino acids. Trimming took 4 bases from V and 7 from J; bases not matched to a gene: 6. As DNA, the CDR3 is TGTGCCAGCAGCCCCACTAGCGGGGGGGCCCATACGCAGTATTTT. Protein sequence: CASSPTSGGAHTQYF.

The chain links TRBV7-9 to TRBJ2-1; 7 bases line up with TRBD2. CDR1 is SEHNR and CDR2 is FQNEAQ in the germline V gene (reference sequence). The CDR3 totals 17 residues. V lost 2 bases, J lost 5 bases, and 12 bases stayed unmatched. The CDR3 loop is CASSLRAPSGQNNEQFF. In DNA, the CDR3 is TGTGCCAGCAGCTTAAGGGCGCCTAGCGGACAAAACAATGAGCAGTTCTTC.

This clone was seen only once. The gene calls are TRBV19 and TRBJ1-4; D unclear. The CDR3 is made up of 14 amino acids. The V gene lost 3 bases and the J gene lost 4 bases, with 9 bases spanning the gap. In germline, CDR1 is LNHDA, CDR2 SQIVND (reference sequence). The CDR3 reads CASSIGGNNEKLFF. CDR3 in DNA: TGTGCCAGTAGTATTGGCGGAAATAATGAAAAACTGTTTTTT.

The V call is TRBV6-6, the J call TRBJ2-1; D possibly corresponds to TRBD2 (6 bases). This CDR3 spans 14 amino acids. Trimming shortened V by 8 bases and J by 9 bases, and 20 bases separated the two germline ends. Per germline, CDR1 MNHNY and CDR2 SVGAGI (reference sequence). The CDR3 sequence is CASGQVGTLPEQFF. The CDR3, as DNA: TGTGCCAGCGGACAAGTCGGGACTTTACCTGAGCAGTTCTTC.

This chain links TRBV9 with TRBJ2-1; 10 nucleotides match TRBD1. With 3 bases clipped from V and 7 bases from J, the junction kept 4 bases outside the gene matches. This CDR3 comprises 14 residues. CDR1 is SGDLS and CDR2 is YYNGEE in the germline V gene. The CDR3 DNA reads TGTGCCAGCAGCGGGGACAGGGGAATGAATGAGCAGTTCTTC. This codes for CASSGDRGMNEQFF.

The rearrangement joins TRBV5-6 to TRBJ1-4, with a weak D call TRBD1 (5 bases). The CDR3 runs to 15 residues. Germline assignment: CDR1 SGHDT and CDR2 YYEEEE. With 0 bases removed from V and 7 bases from J, the gap between germline ends came to 13 bases. The chain's CDR3 is CASSLAKGVIEKLFF. The CDR3 DNA reads as TGTGCCAGCAGCTTGGCCAAAGGGGTAATTGAAAAACTGTTTTTT.

This clone was seen just once. The chain is built from TRBV7-3 and TRBJ1-2; 8 bases align to TRBD1. The CDR3 contains 14 residues. With 5 bases clipped from V and 5 bases from J, the junction kept 7 bases outside the gene matches. The V gene's germline CDR1 is SGHTA and CDR2 FQGTGA. The CDR3 loop reads CASSPGQGPYGYTF. CDR3 coding DNA: TGTGCCAGCAGCCCCGGACAGGGACCTTATGGCTACACCTTC.

The chain is built from TRBV9 and TRBJ2-1; the D gene is possibly TRBD2 (6 bases). V was pared by 4 bases and J by 9 bases, with 20 bases between. The germline V gene encodes CDR1 SGDLS and CDR2 YYNGEE. This CDR3 is 15 amino acids long. This CDR3 reads CASSLNRDSLGEQFF. The CDR3 bases are TGTGCCAGCAGCCTCAACCGGGACTCTCTCGGTGAGCAGTTCTTC.

The chain employs TRBV29-1 and TRBJ1-4; no clear D gene. The germline gives CDR1 SQVTM, CDR2 ANQGSEA. The CDR3 covers 13 residues. Trimming removed 4 bases from V and 8 bases from J, with 14 bases in between. CDR3 sequence: CSVGLKTSEKLFF. The CDR3 DNA sequence: TGCAGCGTTGGCCTAAAGACAAGCGAAAAACTGTTTTTT.

The chain employs TRBV18 and TRBJ2-3; D perhaps matches TRBD2 (6 bases). Germline V lookup: CDR1 KGHSH, CDR2 LQKENI. V dropped 3 bases and J dropped 6 bases, with 16 bases sitting between them. The CDR3 contains 15 residues. CDR3 DNA: TGTGCCAGCTCACCCTCGGGGACTCCCTTGGATACGCAGTATTTT. It codes for CASSPSGTPLDTQYF. The full variable domain, with the rest looked up from reference TRBV18 and TRBJ2-3, is NAGVMQNPRHLVRRRGQEARLRCSPMKGHSHVYWYRQLPEEGLKFMVYLQKENIIDESGMPKERFSAEFPKEGPSILRIQQVVRGDSAAYFCASSPSGTPLDTQYFGPGTRLTVL.

A remark on this clone: Germline and junction disagree at one end, which may indicate a read error. The V gene is TRBV5-4, the J gene TRBJ1-1; 7 nucleotides agree with TRBD1. The CDR3 spans 16 residues. The germline V gene has CDR1 SGHNT and CDR2 YYREEE (reference sequence). The CDR3 reads CASSHRQGSMNAEAFF. The CDR3 nucleotides are TGTGCCAGCAGCCACCGACAGGGCAGCATGAACGCTGAAGCTTTCTTT.

The chain recombines TRBV10-3 with TRBJ2-2; possibly TRBD1 for D (6 bases). This CDR3 has 16 amino acids. Germline V CDR1 and CDR2: ENHRY, SYGVKD. V dropped 2 bases and J dropped 1 base, with 11 bases sitting between them. Here the CDR3 reads CAISETARGNTGELFF. The CDR3, as DNA: TGTGCCATCAGTGAGACGGCCAGGGGGAACACCGGGGAGCTGTTTTTT.

This clone was counted once. The junction differs from germline at one of its ends, possibly a read error. The V gene is TRBV4-1, the J gene TRBJ1-2; D remains ambiguous. This CDR3 comprises 17 residues. Germline V gene lookup returns CDR1 MGHRA and CDR2 YSYEKL. CDR3: CASTQTVNSLHNYGYTF. In nucleotides, the CDR3 is TGCGCCAGCACCCAAACCGTTAACAGCTTACATAACTATGGCTACACCTTC.

The chain employs TRBV5-1 and TRBJ2-3; 9 positions match TRBD1. Germline V gene lookup returns CDR1 SGHRS and CDR2 YFSETQ. The V and J ends lost 4 bases and 1 base, in that order; junction bases with no gene match: 4. The CDR3 contains 15 residues. This CDR3 reads CASSPRDRGTDTQYF. The CDR3 DNA sequence: TGCGCCAGCAGCCCCCGGGACAGGGGCACAGATACGCAGTATTTT.

The chain combines TRBV7-2 with TRBJ2-3; D is unclear. Germline CDR1 and CDR2: SGHTA and FQGNSA. Trimming shortened V by 1 base and J by 3 bases, and 8 bases separated the two germline ends. This CDR3 spans 14 amino acids. The CDR3 DNA is TGTGCCAGCAGCTTAGGTCCCCTAACAGATACGCAGTATTTT. Translation: CASSLGPLTDTQYF. Full variable domain (missing parts from reference TRBV7-2 and TRBJ2-3): GAGVSQSPSNKVTEKGKDVELRCDPISGHTALYWYRQSLGQGLEFLIYFQGNSAPDKSGLPSDRFSAERTGGSVSTLTIQRTQQEDSAVYLCASSLGPLTDTQYFGPGTRLTVL.

This sequence joins TRBV5-5 and TRBJ2-5, with D uncertain. Gene TRBJ2-7 matches the end of the DNA better, so the J call may be wrong. Germline CDR1 SGHKS, CDR2 YYEKEE (reference sequence). The CDR3 sequence is 11 residues long. The DNA of the CDR3 is TGTGCCAGCAGCTGGCACTACGAGCAGTACTTC. Protein: CASSWHYEQYF.

The V and J genes are TRBV19 and TRBJ2-7; 10 nucleotides align to TRBD1. Germline CDR1 is LNHDA and CDR2 is SQIVND (reference sequence). The length of the CDR3 is 18 residues. The junction had 14 bases not matched to a gene; V was cut back by 6 bases and J by 0 bases. The CDR3 here is CASSTDFPGQGISYEQYF. CDR3 sequence (DNA): TGTGCCAGTAGCACAGATTTTCCGGGACAGGGGATCTCCTACGAGCAGTACTTC.

This clone is a singleton in its sample. The chain employs TRBV6-6 and TRBJ2-3; 9 positions agree with TRBD1. V lost 4 bases, J lost 2 bases, and 4 bases stayed unmatched. The CDR3 runs to 15 residues. Germline V gene sequence: CDR1 MNHNY, CDR2 SVGAGI (reference sequence). In DNA form, the CDR3 reads TGTGCCAGCAGTTCCGGACAGGGGATCACAGATACGCAGTATTTT. Translated: CASSSGQGITDTQYF.

For the CDR3, the DNA is TGCGCCAGCAGCTTTAGAATGACAGGGGCCTACGAGCAGTACTTC. It translates to CASSFRMTGAYEQYF. V usage is TRBV5-1 and J usage is TRBJ2-7, with 8 bases lining up with TRBD1. This CDR3 contains 15 residues. V shed 2 bases, J shed 2 bases, and the junction held 6 bases outside the gene matches. The V gene's germline CDR1 is SGHRS and CDR2 YFSETQ.

The J gene is TRBJ1-2, the V gene TRBV4-3; 7 nucleotides align to TRBD1. V lost 1 base, J lost 4 bases, and 9 bases stayed unmatched. CDR1 and CDR2 (germline): LGHNA, YSLEER. CDR3 length equals 16 residues. CDR3 nucleotide sequence: TGCGCCAGCAGCCAAGGCTCAGACAGGGTAGTCTATGGCTACACCTTC. This encodes CASSQGSDRVVYGYTF.

The chain combines TRBV2 with TRBJ2-7, with D uncertain. This CDR3 spans 14 amino acids. V was pared by 3 bases and J by 0 bases, with 9 bases between. Germline CDR1 reads SNHLY; CDR2 reads FYNNEI. CDR3 sequence reads: CASSDPLSSYEQYF. The DNA for the CDR3 is TGTGCCAGCAGTGATCCGCTGAGCTCCTACGAGCAGTACTTC.

V gene TRBV30 combines with J gene TRBJ2-2; TRBD1 matches at 10 bases. CDR1 and CDR2 from the germline V gene are GTSNPN and SVGIG (reference sequence). With 2 bases clipped from V and 1 base from J, the junction kept 4 bases outside the gene matches. The CDR3 is made up of 16 amino acids. CDR3 bases: TGTGCCTGGAGTCTGTGGACAGGGGGGAACACCGGGGAGCTGTTTTTT. This encodes CAWSLWTGGNTGELFF.

The chain uses TRBV4-2 and TRBJ2-7; 7 bases are a match to TRBD1. Trimming removed 1 base from V and 0 bases from J; junction bases left unmatched: 9. Germline lookup yields CDR1 LGHNA and CDR2 YNFKEQ. This CDR3 comprises 17 residues. The CDR3 protein is CASSQAGDGTVSYEQYF. The CDR3 nucleotides read TGTGCCAGCAGCCAAGCCGGGGACGGGACAGTCTCCTACGAGCAGTACTTC.

This sequence joins TRBV19 and TRBJ2-7; D is possibly TRBD2 (5 bases). There are 12 residues in the CDR3. Deletions cut 4 bases from V and 2 bases from J, with 6 bases between. Germline CDR1 LNHDA, CDR2 SQIVND (reference sequence). CDR3 amino acids: CASSTGTYEQYF. The CDR3 DNA reads as TGTGCCAGTAGTACGGGGACCTACGAGCAGTACTTC.

This clone was counted a few times. The CDR3: CAWGQGNTIYF. CDR3 coding DNA: TGTGCCTGGGGACAGGGAAACACCATATATTTT. This sequence joins TRBV30 and TRBJ1-3, with a weak D call TRBD1 (6 bases). The germline V gene has CDR1 GTSNPN and CDR2 SVGIG (reference sequence). This CDR3 has 11 amino acids. Trimming removed 5 bases from V and 4 bases from J, with 6 bases in between.